One and the same sample provided the 13 T cell receptor beta chains below, sequenced in a study of blood T cells in healthy people across ages. The use of a sample-barcoded 5' primer and a J-beta primer mix characterized a second PCR of 7 to 11 cycles. One entry per CDR3 protein results from TCRdb running MiXCR on the 5' RACE reads. The sample has more than 1.4 million distinct CDR3 sequences; 40% to 50% are singletons. The material sequenced was blood. These receptors came from a woman in her late teens or twenties in good health.

The rearrangement uses TRBV18 and TRBJ2-5, with D maybe TRBD2 (6 bases). The CDR3 contains 16 residues. CDR1 and CDR2 from the germline V gene are KGHSH and LQKENI. The V end lost 6 bases, the J end lost 4 bases, and 21 bases lay between the germline ends. CDR3 amino acids: CASSPAGGWRGETQYF. The DNA of the CDR3 is TGTGCCAGCTCCCCTGCTGGCGGCTGGAGGGGAGAGACCCAGTACTTC.

This clonotype was seen once. A much larger clone lies a single base off, so this may be a read error. V and J are TRBV7-2 and TRBJ2-3, with D perhaps TRBD2 (7 bases). CDR3 size: 16 residues. Looked up from germline, CDR1 is SGHTA and CDR2 is FQGNSA. CDR3 loop: CASSLGGRGGTETQYF. The CDR3 DNA sequence: TGTGCCAGCAGCTTAGGGGGAAGGGGGGGCACAGAGACGCAGTATTTT. The full variable domain, with the rest looked up from reference TRBV7-2 and TRBJ2-3, is GAGVSQSPSNKVTEKGKDVELRCDPISGHTALYWYRQSLGQGLEFLIYFQGNSAPDKSGLPSDRFSAERTGGSVSTLTIQRTQQEDSAVYLCASSLGGRGGTETQYFGPGTRLTVL.

This clonotype was observed a handful of times. The chain carries TRBV20-1 and TRBJ2-5; 13 bases line up with TRBD2. The CDR3 totals 14 residues. The V gene's germline CDR1 is DFQATT and CDR2 SNEGSKA (reference sequence). The junction had 2 bases not matched to a gene; V was cut back by 4 bases and J by 3 bases. CDR3: CSAIGLAGEETQYF. The CDR3 nucleotides are TGCAGTGCTATAGGACTAGCGGGGGAAGAGACCCAGTACTTC.

The chain carries TRBV29-1 and TRBJ1-2; D unresolved. Germline CDR1 reads SQVTM; CDR2 reads ANQGSEA. This CDR3 region has 13 residues. V gave up 0 bases and J gave up 4 bases, with 9 bases separating them. For the CDR3, the DNA is TGCAGCGTTGAAGAAAAGGGTAGCTATGGCTACACCTTC. Translated: CSVEEKGSYGYTF.

The rearrangement joins TRBV20-1 to TRBJ2-7; 10 bases map to TRBD2. The germline CDR1 and CDR2 sequences are DFQATT and SNEGSKA (reference sequence). V shed 6 bases, J shed 3 bases, and the junction held 5 bases outside the gene matches. CDR3 length equals 13 residues. The CDR3 DNA sequence: TGCAGTGCCGTAGCGGGAGGATTCTACGAGCAGTACTTC. This codes for CSAVAGGFYEQYF.

The chain uses TRBV25-1 and TRBJ2-5, with 10 bases matching TRBD2. V lost 1 base to trimming and J lost 3 bases; unmatched junction nucleotides: 8. The CDR3 runs 17 residues. Germline values: CDR1 MGHDK, CDR2 SYGVNS. In DNA form, the CDR3 reads TGTGCCAGCAGTGAATCTCCTAGCGGGGGTCCCAAAGAGACCCAGTACTTC. This encodes CASSESPSGGPKETQYF.

CDR3 loop: CASSPMTGGTGELFF. The CDR3 nucleotides are TGTGCCAGCAGCCCGATGACAGGGGGCACCGGGGAGCTGTTTTTT. The V gene is TRBV5-5, the J gene TRBJ2-2; 9 nucleotides match TRBD1. The CDR3 is made up of 15 amino acids. Germline V lookup: CDR1 SGHKS, CDR2 YYEKEE (reference sequence). V trimming: 4 bases; J trimming: 4 bases; junction bases outside the gene matches: 5. The variable domain in full, with the rest retrieved from reference TRBV5-5 and TRBJ2-2, is DAGVTQSPTHLIKTRGQQVTLRCSPISGHKSVSWYQQVLGQGPQFIFQYYEKEERGRGNFPDRFSARQFPNYSSELNVNALLLGDSALYLCASSPMTGGTGELFFGEGSRLTVL.

This clonotype came up many times. The chain is built from TRBV20-1 and TRBJ1-2, with D possibly TRBD1 on 5 matching bases. Looked up from germline, CDR1 is DFQATT and CDR2 is SNEGSKA (reference sequence). CDR3 length: 12 residues. V was cut by 5 bases and J by 2 bases, with 9 bases left in between. The CDR3 region is CSAGDSNYGYTF. The CDR3 DNA follows: TGCAGTGCTGGCGACAGCAACTATGGCTACACCTTC.

This chain links TRBV5-6 with TRBJ1-5; weak D call: TRBD1 (5 bases). Germline loops: CDR1 SGHDT, CDR2 YYEEEE. The CDR3 is 12 amino acids. The ends were cut back, 3 bases at V and 9 bases at J, with 10 bases in the middle. The CDR3 reads CASSSGLRPQHF. The DNA for the CDR3 is TGTGCCAGCAGCTCAGGGCTCCGGCCCCAGCATTTT.

The chain recombines TRBV28 with TRBJ2-7; D ambiguous. Trimming removed 5 bases from V and 2 bases from J, with 13 bases in between. Per germline, CDR1 MDHEN and CDR2 SYDVKM. There are 14 residues in the CDR3. Written as DNA, the CDR3 is TGTGCCAGCAGTCGCAGACGGGCCCCCTACGAGCAGTACTTC. Translated, it gives CASSRRRAPYEQYF.

This chain joins TRBV7-3 and TRBJ2-5, with D possibly matching TRBD2 (6 bases). V gave up 6 bases and J gave up 11 bases, with 19 bases separating them. Germline loops: CDR1 SGHTA, CDR2 FQGTGA. CDR3 length: 13 amino acids. CDR3 in amino acids: CASSYTSSAAQYF. The CDR3, as DNA: TGTGCCAGCAGTTACACTAGCTCCGCTGCGCAGTACTTC.

This clonotype turned up a few times. The chain couples TRBV29-1 to TRBJ1-2, with 10 bases identical to TRBD1. Trimming removed 5 bases from V and 12 bases from J; junction bases left unmatched: 3. Looked up from germline, CDR1 is SQVTM and CDR2 is ANQGSEA. The CDR3 is 10 amino acids. CDR3 coding DNA: TGCAGCGTTCGGACAGGGGGTAACACCTTC. Its protein product is CSVRTGGNTF.

The chain is built from TRBV7-9 and TRBJ1-1; 7 nucleotides match TRBD1. Germline CDR1 and CDR2: SEHNR and FQNEAQ (reference sequence). V dropped 4 bases and J dropped 5; count of bases not matched to a gene: 13. The CDR3 is 16 residues long. The CDR3 sequence is CASSSQGGQLRTEAFF. The CDR3 DNA sequence: TGTGCCAGCAGCTCCCAGGGGGGCCAGCTTCGGACTGAAGCTTTCTTT.